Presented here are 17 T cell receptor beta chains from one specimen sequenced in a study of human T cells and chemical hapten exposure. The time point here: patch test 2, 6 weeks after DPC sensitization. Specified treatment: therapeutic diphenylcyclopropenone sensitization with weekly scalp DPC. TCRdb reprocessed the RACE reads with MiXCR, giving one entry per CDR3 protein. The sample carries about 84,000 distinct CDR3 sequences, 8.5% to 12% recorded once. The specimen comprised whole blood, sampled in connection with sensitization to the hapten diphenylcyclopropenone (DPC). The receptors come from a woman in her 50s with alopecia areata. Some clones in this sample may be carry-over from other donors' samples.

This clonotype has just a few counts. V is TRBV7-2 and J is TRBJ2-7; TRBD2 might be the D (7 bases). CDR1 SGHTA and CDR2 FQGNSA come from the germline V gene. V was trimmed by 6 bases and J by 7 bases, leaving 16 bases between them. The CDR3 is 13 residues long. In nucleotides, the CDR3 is TGTGCCAGCAGTGATAGGGGGAGGGCTGAGCAGTACTTC. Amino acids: CASSDRGRAEQYF.

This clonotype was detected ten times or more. The CDR3 DNA follows: TGCAGTGCTAGCGAGACGGGGGGATATGGCTACACCTTC. Residues: CSASETGGYGYTF. This chain uses TRBV20-1 with TRBJ1-2, with a weak D call TRBD1 (5 bases). Germline V gene data show CDR1 as DFQATT and CDR2 as SNEGSKA (reference sequence). V was clipped by 3 bases and J by 5 bases, with 13 bases between them. CDR3 size: 13 residues.

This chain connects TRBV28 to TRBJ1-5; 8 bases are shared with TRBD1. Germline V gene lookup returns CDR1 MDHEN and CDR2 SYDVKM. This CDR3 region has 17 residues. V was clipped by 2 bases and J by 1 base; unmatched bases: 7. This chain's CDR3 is CASSLLQGVWSNQPQHF. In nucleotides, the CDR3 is TGTGCCAGCAGTTTACTACAGGGGGTCTGGAGCAATCAGCCCCAGCATTTT.

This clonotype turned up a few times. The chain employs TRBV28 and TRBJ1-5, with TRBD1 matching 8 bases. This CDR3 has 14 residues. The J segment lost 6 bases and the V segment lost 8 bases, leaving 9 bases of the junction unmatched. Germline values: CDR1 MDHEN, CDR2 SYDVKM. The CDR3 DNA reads TGTGCCAGCCGGAGACAGGGGCCTGGTCAGCCCCAGCATTTT. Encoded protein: CASRRQGPGQPQHF.

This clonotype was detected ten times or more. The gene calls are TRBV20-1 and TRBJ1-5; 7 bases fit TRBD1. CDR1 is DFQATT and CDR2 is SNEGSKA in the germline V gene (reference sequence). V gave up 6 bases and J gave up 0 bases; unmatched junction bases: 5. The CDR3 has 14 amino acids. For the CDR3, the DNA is TGCAGTGCAAGGGACAGTCATAGCAATCAGCCCCAGCATTTT. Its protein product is CSARDSHSNQPQHF.

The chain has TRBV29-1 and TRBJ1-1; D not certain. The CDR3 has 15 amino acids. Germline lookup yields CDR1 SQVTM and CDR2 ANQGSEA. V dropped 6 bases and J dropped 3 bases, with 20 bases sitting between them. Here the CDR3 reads CSVEQSPFGDTEAFF. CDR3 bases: TGCAGCGTGGAACAAAGCCCTTTTGGGGACACTGAAGCTTTCTTT.

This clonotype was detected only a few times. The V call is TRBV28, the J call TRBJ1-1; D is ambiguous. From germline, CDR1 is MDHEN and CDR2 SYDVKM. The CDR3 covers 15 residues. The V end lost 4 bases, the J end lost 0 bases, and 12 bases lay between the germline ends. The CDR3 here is CASSWARGLNTEAFF. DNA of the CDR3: TGTGCCAGCAGTTGGGCCCGAGGCTTGAACACTGAAGCTTTCTTT. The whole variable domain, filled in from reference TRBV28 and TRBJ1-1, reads DVKVTQSSRYLVKRTGEKVFLECVQDMDHENMFWYRQDPGLGLRLIYFSYDVKMKEKGDIPEGYSVSREKKERFSLILESASTNQTSMYLCASSWARGLNTEAFFGQGTRLTVV.

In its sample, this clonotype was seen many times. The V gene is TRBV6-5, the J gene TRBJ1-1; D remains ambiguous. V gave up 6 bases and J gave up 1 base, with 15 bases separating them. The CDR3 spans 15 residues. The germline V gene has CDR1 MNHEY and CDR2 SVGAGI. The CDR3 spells CASRPPGGRNTEAFF. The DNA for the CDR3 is TGTGCCAGCAGACCACCTGGCGGGAGGAACACTGAAGCTTTCTTT.

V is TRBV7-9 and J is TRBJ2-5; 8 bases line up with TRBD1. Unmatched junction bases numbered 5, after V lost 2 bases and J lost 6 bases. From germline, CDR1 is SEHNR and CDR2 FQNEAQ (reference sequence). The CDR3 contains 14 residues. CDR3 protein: CASSLQGASQTQYF. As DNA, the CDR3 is TGTGCCAGCAGCTTACAGGGGGCCTCGCAGACCCAGTACTTC. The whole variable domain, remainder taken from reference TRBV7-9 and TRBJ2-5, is DTGVSQNPRHKITKRGQNVTFRCDPISEHNRLYWYRQTLGQGPEFLTYFQNEAQLEKSRLLSDRFSAERPKGSFSTLEIQRTEQGDSAMYLCASSLQGASQTQYFGPGTRLLVL.

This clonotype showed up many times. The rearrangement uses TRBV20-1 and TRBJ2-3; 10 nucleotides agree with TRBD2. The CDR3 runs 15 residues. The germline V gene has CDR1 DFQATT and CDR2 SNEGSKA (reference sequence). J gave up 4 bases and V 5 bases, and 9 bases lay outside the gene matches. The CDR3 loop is CSADKGLAFADTQYF. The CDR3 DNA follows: TGCAGTGCTGATAAGGGACTAGCGTTCGCAGATACGCAGTATTTT.

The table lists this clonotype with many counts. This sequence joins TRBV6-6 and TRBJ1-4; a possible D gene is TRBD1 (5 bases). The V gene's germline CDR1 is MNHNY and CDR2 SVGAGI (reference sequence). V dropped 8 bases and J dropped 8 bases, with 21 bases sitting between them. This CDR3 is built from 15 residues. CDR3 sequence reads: CASGTWKGSLEKLFF. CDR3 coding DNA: TGTGCCAGCGGGACGTGGAAGGGGTCCCTCGAAAAACTGTTTTTT.

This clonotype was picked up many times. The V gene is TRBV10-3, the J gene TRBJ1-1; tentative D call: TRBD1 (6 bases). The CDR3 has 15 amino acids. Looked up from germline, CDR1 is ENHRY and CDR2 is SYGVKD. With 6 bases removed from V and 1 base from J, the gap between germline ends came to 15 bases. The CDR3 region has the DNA TGTGCCATCAGGCCACAGGGTATAAGGAACACTGAAGCTTTCTTT. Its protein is CAIRPQGIRNTEAFF.

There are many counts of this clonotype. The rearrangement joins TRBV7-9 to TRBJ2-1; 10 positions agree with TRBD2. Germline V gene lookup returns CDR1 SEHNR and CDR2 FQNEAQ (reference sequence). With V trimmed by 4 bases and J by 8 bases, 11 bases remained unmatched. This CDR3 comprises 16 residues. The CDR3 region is CASSWDPSGRFDEQFF. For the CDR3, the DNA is TGTGCCAGCAGCTGGGACCCTAGCGGGAGATTTGATGAGCAGTTCTTC.

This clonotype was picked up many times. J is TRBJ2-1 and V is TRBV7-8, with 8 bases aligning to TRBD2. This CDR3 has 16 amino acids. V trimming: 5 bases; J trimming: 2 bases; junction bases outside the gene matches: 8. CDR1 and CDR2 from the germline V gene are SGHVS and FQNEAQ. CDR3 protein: CASSPGTRETYNEQFF. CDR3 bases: TGTGCCAGCAGCCCCGGGACTAGAGAAACCTACAATGAGCAGTTCTTC. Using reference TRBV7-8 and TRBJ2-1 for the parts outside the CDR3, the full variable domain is GAGVSQSPRYKVAKRGQDVALRCDPISGHVSLFWYQQALGQGPEFLTYFQNEAQLDKSGLPSDRFFAERPEGSVSTLKIQRTQQEDSAVYLCASSPGTRETYNEQFFGPGTRLTVL.

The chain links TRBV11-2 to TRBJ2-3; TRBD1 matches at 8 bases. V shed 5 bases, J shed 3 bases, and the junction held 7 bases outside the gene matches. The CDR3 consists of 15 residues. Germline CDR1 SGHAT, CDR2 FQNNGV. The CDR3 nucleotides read TGTGCCAGCAGCGTCGACAGGGGAGTGACAGATACGCAGTATTTT. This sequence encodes CASSVDRGVTDTQYF.

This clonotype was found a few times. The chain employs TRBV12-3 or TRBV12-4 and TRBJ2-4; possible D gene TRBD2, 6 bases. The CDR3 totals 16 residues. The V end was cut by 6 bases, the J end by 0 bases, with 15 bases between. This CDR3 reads CASSRSVGGAKNIQYF. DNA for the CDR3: TGTGCCAGCAGCCGATCGGTCGGGGGAGCCAAAAACATTCAGTACTTC.

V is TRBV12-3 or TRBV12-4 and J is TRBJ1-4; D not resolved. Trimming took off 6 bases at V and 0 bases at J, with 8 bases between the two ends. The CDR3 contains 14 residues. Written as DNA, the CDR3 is TGTGCCAGCAGATCCGGGACAACTAATGAAAAACTGTTTTTT. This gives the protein CASRSGTTNEKLFF.